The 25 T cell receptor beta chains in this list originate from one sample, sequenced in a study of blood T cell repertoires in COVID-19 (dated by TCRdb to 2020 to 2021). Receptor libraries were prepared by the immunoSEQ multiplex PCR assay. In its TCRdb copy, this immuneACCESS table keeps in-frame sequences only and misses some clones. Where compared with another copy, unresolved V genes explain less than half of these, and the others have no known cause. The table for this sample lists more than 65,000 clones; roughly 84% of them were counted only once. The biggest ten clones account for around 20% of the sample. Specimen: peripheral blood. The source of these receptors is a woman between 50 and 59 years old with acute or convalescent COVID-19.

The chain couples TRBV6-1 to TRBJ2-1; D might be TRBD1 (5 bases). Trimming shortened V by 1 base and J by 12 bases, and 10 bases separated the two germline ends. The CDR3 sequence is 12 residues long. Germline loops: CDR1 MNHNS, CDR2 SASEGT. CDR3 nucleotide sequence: TGTGCCAGCAGTGAAGAGGGGCGCCGGCAGTTCTTC. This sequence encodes CASSEEGRRQFF.

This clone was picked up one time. The CDR3, as DNA: TGTGCCAGCAGCTCGACTAGCGGGGGGGCTGTAGATACGCAGTATTTT. Encoded protein: CASSSTSGGAVDTQYF. The chain is built from TRBV7-3 and TRBJ2-3; TRBD2 agrees at 14 bases. The CDR3 is 16 amino acids. J was trimmed by 5 bases and V by 4 bases; bases with no gene match: 5. From germline, CDR1 is SGHTA and CDR2 FQGTGA. The whole variable domain, filled in from reference TRBV7-3 and TRBJ2-3, reads GAGVSQTPSNKVTEKGKYVELRCDPISGHTALYWYRQSLGQGPEFLIYFQGTGAADDSGLPNDRFFAVRPEGSVSTLKIQRTERGDSAVYLCASSSTSGGAVDTQYFGPGTRLTVL.

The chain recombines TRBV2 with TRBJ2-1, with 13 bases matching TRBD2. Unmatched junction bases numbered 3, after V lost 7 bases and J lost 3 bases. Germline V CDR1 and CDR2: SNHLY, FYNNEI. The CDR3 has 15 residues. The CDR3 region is CASKGTSGNYNEQFF. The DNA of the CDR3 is TGTGCCAGCAAAGGGACTAGCGGGAACTACAATGAGCAGTTCTTC.

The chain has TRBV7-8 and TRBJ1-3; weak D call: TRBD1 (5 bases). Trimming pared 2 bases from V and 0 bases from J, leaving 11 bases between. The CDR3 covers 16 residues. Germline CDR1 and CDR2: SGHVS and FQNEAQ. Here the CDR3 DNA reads TGTGCCAGCAGCTTAAGCCGCAGGGTCTCTGGAAACACCATATATTTT. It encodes CASSLSRRVSGNTIYF.

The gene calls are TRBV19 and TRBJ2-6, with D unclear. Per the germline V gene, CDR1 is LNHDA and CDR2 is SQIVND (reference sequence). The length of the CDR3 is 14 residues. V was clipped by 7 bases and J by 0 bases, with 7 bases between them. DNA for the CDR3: TGTGCCAGTACTCTAAACTCTGGGGCCAACGTCCTGACTTTC. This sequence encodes CASTLNSGANVLTF.

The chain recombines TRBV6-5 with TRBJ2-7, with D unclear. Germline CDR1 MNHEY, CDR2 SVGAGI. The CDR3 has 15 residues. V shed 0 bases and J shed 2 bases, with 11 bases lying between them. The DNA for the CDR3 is TGTGCCAGCAGTTACTCCACGACAAGAACCTACGAGCAGTACTTC. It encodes CASSYSTTRTYEQYF.

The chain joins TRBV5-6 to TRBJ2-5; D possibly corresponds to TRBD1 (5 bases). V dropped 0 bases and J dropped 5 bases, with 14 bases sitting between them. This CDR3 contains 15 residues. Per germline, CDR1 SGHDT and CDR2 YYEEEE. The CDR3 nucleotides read TGTGCCAGCAGCTTGGCGGCAGGGTGGTGGGAGACCCAGTACTTC. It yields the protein CASSLAAGWWETQYF.

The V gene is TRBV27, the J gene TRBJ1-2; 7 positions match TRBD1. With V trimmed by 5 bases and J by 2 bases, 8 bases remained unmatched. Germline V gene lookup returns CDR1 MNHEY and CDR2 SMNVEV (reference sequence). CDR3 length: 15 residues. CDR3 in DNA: TGTGCCAGCAGTCCAGATCCGGGACAGAACTATGGCTACACCTTC. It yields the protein CASSPDPGQNYGYTF.

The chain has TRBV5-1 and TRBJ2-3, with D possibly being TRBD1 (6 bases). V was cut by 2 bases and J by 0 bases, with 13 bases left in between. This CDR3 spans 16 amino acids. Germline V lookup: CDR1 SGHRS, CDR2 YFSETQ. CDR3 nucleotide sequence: TGCGCCAGCAGCTTCGATACAGGGATTAGCACAGATACGCAGTATTTT. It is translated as CASSFDTGISTDTQYF.

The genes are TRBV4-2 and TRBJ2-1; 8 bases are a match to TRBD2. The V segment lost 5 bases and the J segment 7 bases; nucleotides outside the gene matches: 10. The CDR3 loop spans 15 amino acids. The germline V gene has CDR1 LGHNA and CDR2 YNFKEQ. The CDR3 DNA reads TGTGCCAGCAGCAGACTAGCGCAAACTGAGAATGAGCAGTTCTTC. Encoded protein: CASSRLAQTENEQFF.

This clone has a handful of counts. Here the CDR3 DNA reads TGTGCCAGCAGCGTAGGAGGACTAGCGGGGCCCCAGGAGCAGTTCTTC. Protein sequence: CASSVGGLAGPQEQFF. The chain employs TRBV9 and TRBJ2-1, with 12 bases aligning to TRBD2. The ends lost 0 bases at V and 10 bases at J; junction bases unmatched: 8. Germline V gene lookup returns CDR1 SGDLS and CDR2 YYNGEE. The CDR3 is 16 residues long.

CDR3: CASSGDSKNSYEQYF. The CDR3 bases are TGTGCCAGTAGCGGGGACTCAAAAAACTCCTACGAGCAGTACTTC. The chain is built from TRBV19 and TRBJ2-7, with D tentatively TRBD2 (6 bases). The germline gives CDR1 LNHDA, CDR2 SQIVND (reference sequence). The CDR3 contains 15 residues. With 6 bases removed from V and 0 bases from J, the gap between germline ends came to 15 bases.

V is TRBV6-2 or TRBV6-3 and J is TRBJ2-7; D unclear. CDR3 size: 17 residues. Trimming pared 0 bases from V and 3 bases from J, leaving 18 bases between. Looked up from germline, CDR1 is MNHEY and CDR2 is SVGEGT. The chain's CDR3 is CASSYSVGDSLGYEQYF. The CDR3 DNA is TGTGCCAGCAGTTACTCCGTGGGTGACTCCCTCGGCTACGAGCAGTACTTC.

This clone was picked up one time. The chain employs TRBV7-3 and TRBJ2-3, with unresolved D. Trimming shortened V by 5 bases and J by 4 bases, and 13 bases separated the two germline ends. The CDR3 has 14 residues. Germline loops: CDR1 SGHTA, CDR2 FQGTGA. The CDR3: CASSPNSGSDTQYF. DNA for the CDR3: TGTGCCAGCAGCCCTAACTCGGGTTCAGATACGCAGTATTTT.

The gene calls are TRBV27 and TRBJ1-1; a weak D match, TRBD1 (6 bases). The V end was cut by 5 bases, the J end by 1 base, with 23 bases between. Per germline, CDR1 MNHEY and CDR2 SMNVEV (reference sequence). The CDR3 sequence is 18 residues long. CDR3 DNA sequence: TGTGCCAGCAGTAACAGGGCAACACGCGCACAGTCGAACACTGAAGCTTTCTTT. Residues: CASSNRATRAQSNTEAFF.

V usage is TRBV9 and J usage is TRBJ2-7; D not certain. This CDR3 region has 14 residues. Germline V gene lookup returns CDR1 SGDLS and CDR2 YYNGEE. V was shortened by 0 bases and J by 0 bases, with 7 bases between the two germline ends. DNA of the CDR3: TGTGCCAGCAGCGTAGTATCAGGCTCCTACGAGCAGTACTTC. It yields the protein CASSVVSGSYEQYF.

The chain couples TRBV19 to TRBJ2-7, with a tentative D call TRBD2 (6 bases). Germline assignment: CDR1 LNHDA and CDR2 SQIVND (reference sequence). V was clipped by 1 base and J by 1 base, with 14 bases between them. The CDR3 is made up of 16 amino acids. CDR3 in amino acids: CASSIAPGARSYEQYF. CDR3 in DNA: TGTGCCAGTAGTATAGCTCCGGGAGCGAGGTCCTACGAGCAGTACTTC.

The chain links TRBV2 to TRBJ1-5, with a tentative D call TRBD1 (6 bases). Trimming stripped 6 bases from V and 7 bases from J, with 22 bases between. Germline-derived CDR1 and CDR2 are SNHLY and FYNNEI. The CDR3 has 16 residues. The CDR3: CASRESEGGRGQPQHF. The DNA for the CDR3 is TGTGCCAGCAGGGAGAGTGAAGGGGGGAGGGGGCAGCCCCAGCATTTT. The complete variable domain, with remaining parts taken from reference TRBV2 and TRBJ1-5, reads EPEVTQTPSHQVTQMGQEVILRCVPISNHLYFYWYRQILGQKVEFLVSFYNNEISEKSEIFDDQFSVERPDGSNFTLKIRSTKLEDSAMYFCASRESEGGRGQPQHFGDGTRLSIL.

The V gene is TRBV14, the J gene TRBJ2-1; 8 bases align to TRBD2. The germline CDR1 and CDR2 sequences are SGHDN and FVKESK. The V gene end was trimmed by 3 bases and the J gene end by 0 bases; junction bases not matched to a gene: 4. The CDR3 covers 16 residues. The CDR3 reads CASSHIAGGSYNEQFF. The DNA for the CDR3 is TGTGCCAGCAGCCATATCGCGGGGGGCTCCTACAATGAGCAGTTCTTC.

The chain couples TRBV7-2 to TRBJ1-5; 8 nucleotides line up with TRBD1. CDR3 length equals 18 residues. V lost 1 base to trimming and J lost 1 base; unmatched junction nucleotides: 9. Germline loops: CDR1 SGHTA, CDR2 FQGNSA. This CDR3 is CASSLGTGMGKSNQPQHF. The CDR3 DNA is TGTGCCAGCAGCTTAGGGACAGGGATGGGAAAGAGCAATCAGCCCCAGCATTTT.

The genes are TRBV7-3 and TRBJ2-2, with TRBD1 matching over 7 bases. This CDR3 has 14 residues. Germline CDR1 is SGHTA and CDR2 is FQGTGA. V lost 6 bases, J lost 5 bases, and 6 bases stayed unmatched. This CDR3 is CASRYRGGTGELFF. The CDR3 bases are TGTGCCAGCAGATACAGGGGTGGGACCGGGGAGCTGTTTTTT.

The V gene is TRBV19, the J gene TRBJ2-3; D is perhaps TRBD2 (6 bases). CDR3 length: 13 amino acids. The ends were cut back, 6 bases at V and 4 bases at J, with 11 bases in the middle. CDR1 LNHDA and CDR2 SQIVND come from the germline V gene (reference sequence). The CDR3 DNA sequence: TGTGCCAGTAGGGGCTCGGGAGCAGATACGCAGTATTTT. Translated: CASRGSGADTQYF.

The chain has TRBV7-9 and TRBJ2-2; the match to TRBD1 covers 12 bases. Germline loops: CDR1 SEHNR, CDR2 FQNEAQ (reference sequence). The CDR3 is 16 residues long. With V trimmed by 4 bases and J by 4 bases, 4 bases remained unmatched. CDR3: CASSSGQGAITGELFF. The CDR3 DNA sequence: TGTGCCAGCAGCTCGGGACAGGGGGCAATCACCGGGGAGCTGTTTTTT.

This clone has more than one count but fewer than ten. CDR3 region: CASSSEVAYGRVEQYF. The CDR3 coding sequence is TGTGCCAGCAGCTCGGAGGTGGCCTACGGGAGGGTCGAGCAGTACTTC. The rearrangement joins TRBV5-8 to TRBJ2-7, with 8 positions matching TRBD2. Trimming cost V 3 bases and J 6 bases; bases outside gene matches: 14. The CDR3 consists of 16 residues. The germline CDR1 and CDR2 sequences are SGHTS and YDEGEE.

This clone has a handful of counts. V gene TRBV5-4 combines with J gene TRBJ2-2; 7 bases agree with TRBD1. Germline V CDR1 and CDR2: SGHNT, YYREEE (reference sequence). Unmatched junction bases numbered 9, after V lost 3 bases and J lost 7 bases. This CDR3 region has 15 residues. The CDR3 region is CASSYADRAVGELFF. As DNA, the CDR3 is TGTGCCAGCAGCTACGCCGACAGGGCGGTCGGGGAGCTGTTTTTT.